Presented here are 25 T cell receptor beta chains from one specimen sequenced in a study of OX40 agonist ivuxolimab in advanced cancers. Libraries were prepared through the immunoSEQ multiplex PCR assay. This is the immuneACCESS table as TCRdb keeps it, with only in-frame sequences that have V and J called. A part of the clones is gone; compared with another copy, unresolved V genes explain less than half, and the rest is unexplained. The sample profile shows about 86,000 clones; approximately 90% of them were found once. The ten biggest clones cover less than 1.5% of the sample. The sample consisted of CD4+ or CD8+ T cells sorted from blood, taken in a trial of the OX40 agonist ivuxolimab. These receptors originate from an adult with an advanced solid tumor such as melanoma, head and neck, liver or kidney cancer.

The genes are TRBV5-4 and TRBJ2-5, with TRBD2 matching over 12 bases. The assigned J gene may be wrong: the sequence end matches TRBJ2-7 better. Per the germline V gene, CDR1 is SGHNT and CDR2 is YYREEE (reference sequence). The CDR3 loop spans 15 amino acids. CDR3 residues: CASSSTSGRSYEQYF. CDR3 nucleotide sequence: TGTGCCAGCAGTTCGACTAGCGGGAGAAGCTACGAGCAGTACTTC.

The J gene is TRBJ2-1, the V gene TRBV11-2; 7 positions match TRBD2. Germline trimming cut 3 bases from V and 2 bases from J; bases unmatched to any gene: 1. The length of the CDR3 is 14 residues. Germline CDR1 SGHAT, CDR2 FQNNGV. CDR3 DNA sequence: TGTGCCAGCAGCTTTGGGGGGGCCTACAATGAGCAGTTCTTC. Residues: CASSFGGAYNEQFF.

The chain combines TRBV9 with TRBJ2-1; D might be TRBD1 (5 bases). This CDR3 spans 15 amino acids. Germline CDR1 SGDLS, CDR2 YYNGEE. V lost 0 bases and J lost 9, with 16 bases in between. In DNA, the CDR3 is TGTGCCAGCAGCGTAGCTCAGGGCCAGGGAACTGAGCAGTTCTTC. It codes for CASSVAQGQGTEQFF.

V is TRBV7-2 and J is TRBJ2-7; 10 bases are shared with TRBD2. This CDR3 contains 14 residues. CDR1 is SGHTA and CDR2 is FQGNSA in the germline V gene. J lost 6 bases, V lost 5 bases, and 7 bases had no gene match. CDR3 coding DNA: TGTGCCAGCAGCAAGGGACTAGCGACTGGCGAGCAGTACTTC. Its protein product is CASSKGLATGEQYF.

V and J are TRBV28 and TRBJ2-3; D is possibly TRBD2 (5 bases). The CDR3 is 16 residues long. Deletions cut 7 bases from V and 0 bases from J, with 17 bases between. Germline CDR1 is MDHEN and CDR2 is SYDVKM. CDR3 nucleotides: TGTGCCAGCACCGACGGACTTCCTCCTAGCACAGATACGCAGTATTTT. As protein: CASTDGLPPSTDTQYF. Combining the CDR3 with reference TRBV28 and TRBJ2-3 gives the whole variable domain DVKVTQSSRYLVKRTGEKVFLECVQDMDHENMFWYRQDPGLGLRLIYFSYDVKMKEKGDIPEGYSVSREKKERFSLILESASTNQTSMYLCASTDGLPPSTDTQYFGPGTRLTVL.

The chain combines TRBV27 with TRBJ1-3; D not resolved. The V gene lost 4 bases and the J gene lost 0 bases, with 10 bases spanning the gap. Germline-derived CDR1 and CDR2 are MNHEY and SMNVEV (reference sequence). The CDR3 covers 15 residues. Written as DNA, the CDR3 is TGTGCCAGCAGTTCAACCGGGGTCTCTGGAAACACCATATATTTT. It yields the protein CASSSTGVSGNTIYF.

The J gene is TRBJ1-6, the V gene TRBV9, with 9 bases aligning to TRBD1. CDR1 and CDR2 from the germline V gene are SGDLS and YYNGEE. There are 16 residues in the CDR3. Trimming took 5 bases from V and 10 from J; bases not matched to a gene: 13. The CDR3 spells CASRSGLDRGHSPLHF. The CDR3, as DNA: TGTGCCAGCAGGTCTGGTTTGGACAGGGGCCACTCACCCCTCCACTTT.

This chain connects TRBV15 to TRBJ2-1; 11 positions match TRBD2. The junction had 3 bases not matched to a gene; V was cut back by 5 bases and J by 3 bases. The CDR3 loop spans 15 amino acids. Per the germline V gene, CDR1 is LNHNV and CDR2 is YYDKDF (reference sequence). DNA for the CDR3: TGTGCCACCAGCCTTACTAGCGGGGGCTACAATGAGCAGTTCTTC. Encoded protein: CATSLTSGGYNEQFF.

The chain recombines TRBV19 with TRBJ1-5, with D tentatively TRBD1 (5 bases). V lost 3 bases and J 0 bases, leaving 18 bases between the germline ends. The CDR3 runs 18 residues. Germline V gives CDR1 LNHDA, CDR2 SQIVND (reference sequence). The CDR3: CASSITGTGGYSNQPQHF. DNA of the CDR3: TGTGCCAGTAGTATTACTGGTACTGGGGGGTATAGCAATCAGCCCCAGCATTTT.

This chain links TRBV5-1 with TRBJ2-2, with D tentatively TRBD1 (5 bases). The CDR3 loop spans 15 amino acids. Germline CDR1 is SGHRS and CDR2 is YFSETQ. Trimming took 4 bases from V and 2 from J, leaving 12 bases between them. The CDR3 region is CASSPRGANTGELFF. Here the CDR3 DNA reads TGCGCCAGCAGCCCCCGTGGGGCAAACACCGGGGAGCTGTTTTTT.

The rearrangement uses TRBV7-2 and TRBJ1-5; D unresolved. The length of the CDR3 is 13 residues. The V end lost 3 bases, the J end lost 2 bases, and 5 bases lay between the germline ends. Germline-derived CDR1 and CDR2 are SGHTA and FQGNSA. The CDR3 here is CASSFGRNQPQHF. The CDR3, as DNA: TGTGCCAGCAGCTTCGGGCGCAATCAGCCCCAGCATTTT.

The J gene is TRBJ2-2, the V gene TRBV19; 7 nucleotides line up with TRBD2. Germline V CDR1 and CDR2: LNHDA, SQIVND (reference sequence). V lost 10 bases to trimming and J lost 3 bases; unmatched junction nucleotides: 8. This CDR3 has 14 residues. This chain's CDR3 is CATHRDYDTGELFF. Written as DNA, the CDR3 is TGTGCCACCCACCGGGACTATGACACCGGGGAGCTGTTTTTT.

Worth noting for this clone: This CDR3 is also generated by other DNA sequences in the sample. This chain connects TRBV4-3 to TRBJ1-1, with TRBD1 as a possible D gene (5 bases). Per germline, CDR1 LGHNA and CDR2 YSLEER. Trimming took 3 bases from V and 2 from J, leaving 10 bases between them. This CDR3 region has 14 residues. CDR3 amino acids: CASSQGVGNTEAFF. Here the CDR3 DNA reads TGCGCCAGCAGCCAGGGGGTTGGAAACACTGAAGCTTTCTTT.

CDR3 sequence reads: CASSLTGTSTGELFF. The CDR3 nucleotides read TGTGCCAGCAGTTTGACCGGGACATCTACCGGGGAGCTGTTTTTT. The gene calls are TRBV11-2 and TRBJ2-2; D possibly corresponds to TRBD1 (6 bases). Germline values: CDR1 SGHAT, CDR2 FQNNGV. V was shortened by 6 bases and J by 5 bases, with 16 bases between the two germline ends. CDR3 length equals 15 residues. Together with reference TRBV11-2 and TRBJ2-2, the CDR3 gives the full variable domain: EAGVAQSPRYKIIEKRQSVAFWCNPISGHATLYWYQQILGQGPKLLIQFQNNGVVDDSQLPKDRFSAERLKGVDSTLKIQPAKLEDSAVYLCASSLTGTSTGELFFGEGSRLTVL.

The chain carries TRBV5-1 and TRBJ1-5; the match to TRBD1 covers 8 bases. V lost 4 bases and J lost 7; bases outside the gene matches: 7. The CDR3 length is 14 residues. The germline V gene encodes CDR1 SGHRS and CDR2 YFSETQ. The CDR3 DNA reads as TGCGCCAGCAGCCCAGGGACAGGCGACCAGCCCCAGCATTTT. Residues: CASSPGTGDQPQHF. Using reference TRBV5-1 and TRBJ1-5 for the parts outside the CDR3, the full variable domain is KAGVTQTPRYLIKTRGQQVTLSCSPISGHRSVSWYQQTPGQGLQFLFEYFSETQRNKGNFPGRFSGRQFSNSRSEMNVSTLELGDSALYLCASSPGTGDQPQHFGDGTRLSIL.

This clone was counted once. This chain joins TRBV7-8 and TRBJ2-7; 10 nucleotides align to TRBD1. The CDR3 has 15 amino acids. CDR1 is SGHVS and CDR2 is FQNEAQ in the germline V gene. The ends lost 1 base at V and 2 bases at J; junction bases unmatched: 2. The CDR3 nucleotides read TGTGCCAGCAGCTTAGGGACAGGGGGAGCCTACGAGCAGTACTTC. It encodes CASSLGTGGAYEQYF.

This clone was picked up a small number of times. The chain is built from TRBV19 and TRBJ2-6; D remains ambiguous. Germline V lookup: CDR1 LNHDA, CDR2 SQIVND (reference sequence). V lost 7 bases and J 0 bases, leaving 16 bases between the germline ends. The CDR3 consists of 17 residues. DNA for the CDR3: TGTGCCAGTACCTCTCCCACCCCCTACTCTGGGGCCAACGTCCTGACTTTC. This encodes CASTSPTPYSGANVLTF.

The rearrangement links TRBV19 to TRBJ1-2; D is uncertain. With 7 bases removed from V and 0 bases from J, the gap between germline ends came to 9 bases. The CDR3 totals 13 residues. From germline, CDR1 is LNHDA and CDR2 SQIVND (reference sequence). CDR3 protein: CASTNIANYGYTF. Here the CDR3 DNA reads TGTGCCAGTACTAACATAGCTAACTATGGCTACACCTTC. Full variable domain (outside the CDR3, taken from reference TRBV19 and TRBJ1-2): DGGITQSPKYLFRKEGQNVTLSCEQNLNHDAMYWYRQDPGQGLRLIYYSQIVNDFQKGDIAEGYSVSREKKESFPLTVTSAQKNPTAFYLCASTNIANYGYTFGSGTRLTVV.

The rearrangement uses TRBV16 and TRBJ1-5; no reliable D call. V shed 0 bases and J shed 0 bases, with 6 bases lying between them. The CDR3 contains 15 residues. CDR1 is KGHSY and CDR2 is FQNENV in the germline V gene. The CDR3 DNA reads TGTGCCAGCAGCCAATCGCGGCATAGCAATCAGCCCCAGCATTTT. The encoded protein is CASSQSRHSNQPQHF.

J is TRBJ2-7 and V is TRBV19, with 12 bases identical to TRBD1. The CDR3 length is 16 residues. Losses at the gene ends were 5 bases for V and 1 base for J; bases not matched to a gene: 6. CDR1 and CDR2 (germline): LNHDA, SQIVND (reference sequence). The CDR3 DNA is TGTGCCAGTAGTGGCCGGGACAGGGGGCGGTCCTACGAGCAGTACTTC. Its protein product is CASSGRDRGRSYEQYF. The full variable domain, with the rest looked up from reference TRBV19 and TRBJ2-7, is DGGITQSPKYLFRKEGQNVTLSCEQNLNHDAMYWYRQDPGQGLRLIYYSQIVNDFQKGDIAEGYSVSREKKESFPLTVTSAQKNPTAFYLCASSGRDRGRSYEQYFGPGTRLTVT.

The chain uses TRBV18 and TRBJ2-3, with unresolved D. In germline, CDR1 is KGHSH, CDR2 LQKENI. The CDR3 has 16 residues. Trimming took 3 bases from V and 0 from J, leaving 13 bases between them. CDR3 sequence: CASSPRLQPSTDTQYF. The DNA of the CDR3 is TGTGCCAGCTCACCCAGACTCCAACCTAGCACAGATACGCAGTATTTT.

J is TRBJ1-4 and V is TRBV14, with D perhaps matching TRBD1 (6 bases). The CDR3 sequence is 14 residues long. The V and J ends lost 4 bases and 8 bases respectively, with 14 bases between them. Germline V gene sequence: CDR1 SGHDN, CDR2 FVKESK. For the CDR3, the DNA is TGTGCCAGCAGCCTTGGGACACTCGACGAAAAACTGTTTTTT. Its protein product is CASSLGTLDEKLFF.

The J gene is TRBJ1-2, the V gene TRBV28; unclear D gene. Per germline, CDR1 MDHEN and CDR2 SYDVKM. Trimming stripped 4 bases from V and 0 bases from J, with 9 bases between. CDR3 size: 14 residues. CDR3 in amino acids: CASSWINPNYGYTF. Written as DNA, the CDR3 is TGTGCCAGCAGTTGGATAAATCCTAACTATGGCTACACCTTC.

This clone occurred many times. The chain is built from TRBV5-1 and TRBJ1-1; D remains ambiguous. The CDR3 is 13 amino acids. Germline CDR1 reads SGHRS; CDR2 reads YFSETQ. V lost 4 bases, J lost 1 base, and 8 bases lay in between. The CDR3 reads CASSVQENTEAFF. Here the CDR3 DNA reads TGCGCCAGCAGCGTGCAGGAGAACACTGAAGCTTTCTTT.

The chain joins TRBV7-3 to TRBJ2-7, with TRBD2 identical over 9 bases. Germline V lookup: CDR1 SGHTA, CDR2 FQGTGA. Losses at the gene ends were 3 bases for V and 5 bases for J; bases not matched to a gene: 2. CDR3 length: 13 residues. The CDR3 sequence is CASSFQRGDEQYF. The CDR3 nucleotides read TGTGCCAGCAGCTTCCAGCGGGGGGACGAGCAGTACTTC.